This T cell receptor (beta chain) was recovered during a study of CD8 T cells in ankylosing spondylitis. TCRdb passed the 5' RACE reads through MiXCR, listing each CDR3 protein once. The sample lists 300,000 to 350,000 distinct CDR3 sequences, around 20% occurring once. As concerns this clonotype: Its antigen is undetermined.

The study, taken as a whole, reports: In ankylosing spondylitis blood, a motif of roughly eight highly homologous TCR beta variants appeared characteristic.

The V and J ends lost 0 bases and 8 bases respectively, with 8 bases between them. The CDR3 runs 13 residues. Germline V gene sequence: CDR1 LNHNV, CDR2 YYDKDF (reference sequence). What was sequenced was blood, either unsorted or a sorted T cell fraction (not recorded which). This TCR was recovered from a female donor with ankylosing spondylitis or in good health (not recorded which). The rearrangement links TRBV15 to TRBJ2-1; tentatively, D is TRBD2 (6 bases). The CDR3 loop reads CATSRDGGYEQFF. DNA of the CDR3: TGTGCCACCAGCAGAGATGGGGGGTATGAGCAGTTCTTC.